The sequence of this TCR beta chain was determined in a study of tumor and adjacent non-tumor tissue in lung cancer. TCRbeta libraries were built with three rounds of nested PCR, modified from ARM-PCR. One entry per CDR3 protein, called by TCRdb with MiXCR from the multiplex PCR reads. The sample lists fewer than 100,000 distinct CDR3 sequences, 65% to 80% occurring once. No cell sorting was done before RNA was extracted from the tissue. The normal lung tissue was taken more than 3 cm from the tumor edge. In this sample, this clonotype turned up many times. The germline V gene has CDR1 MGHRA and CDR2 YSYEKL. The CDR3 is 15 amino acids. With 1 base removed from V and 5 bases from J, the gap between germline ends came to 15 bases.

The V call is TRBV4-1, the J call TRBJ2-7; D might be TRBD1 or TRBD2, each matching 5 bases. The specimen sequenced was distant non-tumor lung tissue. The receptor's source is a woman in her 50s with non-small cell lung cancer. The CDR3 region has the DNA TGCGCCAGCAGCCAAGGGGGACCGCTGGGCCACGAGCAGTACTTC. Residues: CASSQGGPLGHEQYF.